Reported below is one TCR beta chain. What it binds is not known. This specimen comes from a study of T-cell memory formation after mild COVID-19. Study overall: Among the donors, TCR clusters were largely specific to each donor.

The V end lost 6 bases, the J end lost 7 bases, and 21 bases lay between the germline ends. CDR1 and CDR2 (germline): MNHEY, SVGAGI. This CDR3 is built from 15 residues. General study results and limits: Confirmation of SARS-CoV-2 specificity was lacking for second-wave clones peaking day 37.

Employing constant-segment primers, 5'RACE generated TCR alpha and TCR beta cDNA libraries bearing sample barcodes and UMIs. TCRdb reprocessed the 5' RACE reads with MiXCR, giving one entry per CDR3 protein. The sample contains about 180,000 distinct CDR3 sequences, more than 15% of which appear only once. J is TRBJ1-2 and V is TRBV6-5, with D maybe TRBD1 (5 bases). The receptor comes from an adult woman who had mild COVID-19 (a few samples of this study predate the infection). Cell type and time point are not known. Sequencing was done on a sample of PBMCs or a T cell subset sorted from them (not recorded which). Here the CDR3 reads CASRLMSGQLAGYTF. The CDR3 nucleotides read TGTGCCAGCAGACTAATGTCGGGGCAGCTCGCTGGCTACACCTTC.